The T cell receptor (beta chain) under discussion was sequenced for a study of blood T cell repertoires in COVID-19. Study in general: Samples representing acute and convalescent COVID-19 were sourced from the United States, Italy and Spain.

The CDR3 runs to 14 residues. CDR1 is SGHRS, CDR2 YFSETQ, per germline. The ends lost 7 bases at V and 3 bases at J; junction bases unmatched: 8. Data came from immunoSEQ multiplex PCR; TCRdb stores just in-frame clones and leaves some out. Among around 160,000 clones listed, 82% were seen once. For recovered donors of Cohort 3, there were two negative PCRs, clearance, or symptom resolution. The sample was PBMCs or T cells enriched from blood (not recorded which). The rearrangement joins TRBV5-1 to TRBJ2-7; 9 bases are a match to TRBD2. The sequence was collected from a man aged 45-65 years who had recovered from COVID-19. CDR3 DNA sequence: TGCGCCAGCGGCCCTTCTAGCGGGGACTACGAGCAGTACTTC. This encodes CASGPSSGDYEQYF.